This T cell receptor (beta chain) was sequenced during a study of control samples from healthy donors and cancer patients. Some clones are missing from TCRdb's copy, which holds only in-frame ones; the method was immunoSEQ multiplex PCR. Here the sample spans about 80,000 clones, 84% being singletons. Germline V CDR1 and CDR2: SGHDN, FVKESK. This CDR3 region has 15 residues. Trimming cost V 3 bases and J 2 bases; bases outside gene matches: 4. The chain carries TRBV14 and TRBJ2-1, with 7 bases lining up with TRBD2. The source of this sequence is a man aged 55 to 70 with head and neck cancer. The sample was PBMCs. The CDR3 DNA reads TGTGCCAGCAGCCAGGCAGCGGGACCCTACAATGAGCAGTTCTTC. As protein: CASSQAAGPYNEQFF.